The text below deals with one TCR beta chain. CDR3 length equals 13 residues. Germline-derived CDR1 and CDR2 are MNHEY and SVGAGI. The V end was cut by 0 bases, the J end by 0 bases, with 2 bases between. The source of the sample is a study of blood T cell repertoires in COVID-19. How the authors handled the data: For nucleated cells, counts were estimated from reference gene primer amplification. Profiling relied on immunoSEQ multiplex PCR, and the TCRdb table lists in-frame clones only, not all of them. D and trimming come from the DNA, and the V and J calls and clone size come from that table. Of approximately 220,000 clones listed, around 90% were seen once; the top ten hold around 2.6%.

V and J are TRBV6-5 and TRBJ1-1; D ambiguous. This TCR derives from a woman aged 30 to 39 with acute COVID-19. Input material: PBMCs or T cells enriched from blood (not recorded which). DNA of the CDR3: TGTGCCAGCAGTTACTCCATGAACACTGAAGCTTTCTTT. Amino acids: CASSYSMNTEAFF.